In its sample, the clone carrying this TCR beta chain was seen many times. Time point indicated: longitudinal time-point 1 (baseline). The data were obtained in a study of neurological immune-mediated disorders. Germline V gene data show CDR1 as SGHRS and CDR2 as YFSETQ. The CDR3 spans 12 residues. The germline V and J ends were trimmed by 2 bases and 3 bases, with 5 bases remaining between them. TCRdb ran MiXCR on the 5' RACE reads and lists one entry per CDR3 protein. Of under 90,000 distinct CDR3 sequences listed, more than 8.5% were seen once; the top ten hold 8.5% to 10%. This TCR derives from a man between 25 and 39 years old in good health. The sample was PBMCs. This chain joins TRBV5-1 and TRBJ1-2; no clear D. CDR3 bases: TGCGCCAGCAGCTTCTCAGACTATGGCTACACCTTC. Translation gives CASSFSDYGYTF.